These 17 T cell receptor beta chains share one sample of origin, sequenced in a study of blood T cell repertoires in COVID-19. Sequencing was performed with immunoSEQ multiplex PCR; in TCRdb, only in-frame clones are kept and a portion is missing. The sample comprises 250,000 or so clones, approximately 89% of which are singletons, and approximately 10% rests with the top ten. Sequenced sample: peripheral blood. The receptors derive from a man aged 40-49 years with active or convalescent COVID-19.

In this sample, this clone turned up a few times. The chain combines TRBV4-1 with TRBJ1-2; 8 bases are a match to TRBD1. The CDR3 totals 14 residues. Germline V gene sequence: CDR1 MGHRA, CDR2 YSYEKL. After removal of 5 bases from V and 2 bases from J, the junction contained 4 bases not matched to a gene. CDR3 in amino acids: CASSFQGANYGYTF. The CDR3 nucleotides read TGCGCCAGCAGCTTCCAGGGGGCGAACTATGGCTACACCTTC.

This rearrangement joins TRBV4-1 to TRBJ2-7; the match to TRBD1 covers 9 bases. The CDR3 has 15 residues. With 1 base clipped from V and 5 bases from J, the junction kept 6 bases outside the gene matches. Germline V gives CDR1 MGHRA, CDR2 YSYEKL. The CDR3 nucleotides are TGCGCCAGCAGCCAAGGATTCGGGACAGGGAACGAGCAGTACTTC. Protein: CASSQGFGTGNEQYF.

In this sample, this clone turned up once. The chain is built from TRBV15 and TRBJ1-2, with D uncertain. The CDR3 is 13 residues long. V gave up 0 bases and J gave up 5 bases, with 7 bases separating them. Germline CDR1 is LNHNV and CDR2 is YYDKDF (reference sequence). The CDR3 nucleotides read TGTGCCACCAGCAGAGACAACAGTTATGGCTACACCTTC. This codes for CATSRDNSYGYTF. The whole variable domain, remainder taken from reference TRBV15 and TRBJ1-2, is DAMVIQNPRYQVTQFGKPVTLSCSQTLNHNVMYWYQQKSSQAPKLLFHYYDKDFNNEADTPDNFQSRRPNTSFCFLDIRSPGLGDTAMYLCATSRDNSYGYTFGSGTRLTVV.

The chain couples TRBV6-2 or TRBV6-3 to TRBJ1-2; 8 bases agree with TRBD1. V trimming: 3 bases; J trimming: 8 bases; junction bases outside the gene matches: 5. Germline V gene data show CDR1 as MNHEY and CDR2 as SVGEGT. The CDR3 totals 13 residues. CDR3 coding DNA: TGTGCCAGCAGTTATAGGACAGGGAACGGCTACACCTTC. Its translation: CASSYRTGNGYTF.

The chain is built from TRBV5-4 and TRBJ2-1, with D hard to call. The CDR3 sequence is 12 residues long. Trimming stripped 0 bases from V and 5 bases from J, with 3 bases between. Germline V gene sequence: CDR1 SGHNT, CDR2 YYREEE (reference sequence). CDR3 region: CASSLDNNEQFF. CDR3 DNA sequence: TGTGCCAGCAGCTTGGACAACAATGAGCAGTTCTTC.

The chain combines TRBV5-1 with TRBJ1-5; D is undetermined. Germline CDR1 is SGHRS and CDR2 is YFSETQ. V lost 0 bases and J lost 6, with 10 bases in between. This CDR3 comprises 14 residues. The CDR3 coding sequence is TGCGCCAGCAGCTTGGGTAGGGAGTCTCAGCCCCAGCATTTT. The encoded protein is CASSLGRESQPQHF.

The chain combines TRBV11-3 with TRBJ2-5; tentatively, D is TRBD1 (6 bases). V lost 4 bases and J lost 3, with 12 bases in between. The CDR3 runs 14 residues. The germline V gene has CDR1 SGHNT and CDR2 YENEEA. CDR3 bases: TGTGCCAGCAGCTCCCCCAGGGGCGAAGAGACCCAGTACTTC. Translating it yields CASSSPRGEETQYF.

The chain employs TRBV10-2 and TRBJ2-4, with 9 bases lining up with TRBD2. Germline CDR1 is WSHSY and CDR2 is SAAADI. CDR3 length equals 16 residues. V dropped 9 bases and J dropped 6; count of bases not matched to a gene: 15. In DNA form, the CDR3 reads TGCGCCAGTCTCCCTTTAGCGGGAGAGCAACCAAACATTCAGTACTTC. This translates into CASLPLAGEQPNIQYF.

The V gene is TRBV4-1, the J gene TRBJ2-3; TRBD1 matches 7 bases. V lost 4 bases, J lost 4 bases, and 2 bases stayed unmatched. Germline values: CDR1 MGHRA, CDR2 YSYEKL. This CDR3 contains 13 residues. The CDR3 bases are TGCGCCAGCAGCCCAGGGGGAGCAGATACGCAGTATTTT. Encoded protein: CASSPGGADTQYF.

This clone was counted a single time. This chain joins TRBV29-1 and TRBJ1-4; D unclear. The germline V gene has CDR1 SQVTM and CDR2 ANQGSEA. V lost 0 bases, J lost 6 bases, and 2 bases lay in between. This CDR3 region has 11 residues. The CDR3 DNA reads TGCAGCGTTGAAGACGATGAAAAACTGTTTTTT. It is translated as CSVEDDEKLFF.

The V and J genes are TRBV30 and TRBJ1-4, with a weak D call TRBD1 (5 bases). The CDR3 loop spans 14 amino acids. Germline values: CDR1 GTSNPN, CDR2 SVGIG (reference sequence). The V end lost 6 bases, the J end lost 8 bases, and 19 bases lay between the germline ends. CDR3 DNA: TGTGCCTGCCTCACAGGTGAAGTTGGGGAAAAACTGTTTTTT. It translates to CACLTGEVGEKLFF.

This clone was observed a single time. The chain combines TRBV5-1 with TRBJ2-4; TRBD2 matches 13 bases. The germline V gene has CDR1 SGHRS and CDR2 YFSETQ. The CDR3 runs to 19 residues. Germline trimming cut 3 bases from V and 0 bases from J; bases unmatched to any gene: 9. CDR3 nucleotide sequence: TGCGCCAGCAGCTCCGAACTAGCGGGAGGGCTTCTAGCCAAAAACATTCAGTACTTC. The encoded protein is CASSSELAGGLLAKNIQYF. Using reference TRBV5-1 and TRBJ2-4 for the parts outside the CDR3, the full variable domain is KAGVTQTPRYLIKTRGQQVTLSCSPISGHRSVSWYQQTPGQGLQFLFEYFSETQRNKGNFPGRFSGRQFSNSRSEMNVSTLELGDSALYLCASSSELAGGLLAKNIQYFGAGTRLSVL.

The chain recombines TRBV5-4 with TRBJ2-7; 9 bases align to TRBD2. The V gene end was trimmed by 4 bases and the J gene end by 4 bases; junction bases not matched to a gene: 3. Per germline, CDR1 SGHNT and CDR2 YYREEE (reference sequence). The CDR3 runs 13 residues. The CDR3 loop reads CASSLAGPYEQYF. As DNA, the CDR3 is TGTGCCAGCAGCCTAGCGGGGCCGTACGAGCAGTACTTC.

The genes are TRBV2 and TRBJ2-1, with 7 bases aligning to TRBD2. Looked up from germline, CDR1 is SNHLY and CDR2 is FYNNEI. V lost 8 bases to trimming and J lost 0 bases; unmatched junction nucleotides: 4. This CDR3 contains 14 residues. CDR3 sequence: CASPGGNSYNEQFF. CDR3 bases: TGTGCCAGCCCGGGGGGTAACTCCTACAATGAGCAGTTCTTC. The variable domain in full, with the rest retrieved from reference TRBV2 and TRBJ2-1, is EPEVTQTPSHQVTQMGQEVILRCVPISNHLYFYWYRQILGQKVEFLVSFYNNEISEKSEIFDDQFSVERPDGSNFTLKIRSTKLEDSAMYFCASPGGNSYNEQFFGPGTRLTVL.

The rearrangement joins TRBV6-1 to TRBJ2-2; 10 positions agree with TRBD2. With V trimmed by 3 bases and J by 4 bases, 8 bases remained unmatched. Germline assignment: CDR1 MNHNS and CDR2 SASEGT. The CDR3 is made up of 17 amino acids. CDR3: CASSEVLAGAGTGELFF. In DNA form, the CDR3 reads TGTGCCAGCAGTGAGGTCCTAGCGGGAGCGGGCACCGGGGAGCTGTTTTTT.

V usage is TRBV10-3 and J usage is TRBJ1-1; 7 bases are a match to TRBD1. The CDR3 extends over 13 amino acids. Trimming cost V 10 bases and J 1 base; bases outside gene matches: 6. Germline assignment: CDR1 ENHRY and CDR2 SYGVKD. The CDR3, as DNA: TGTGCCACGTCACAGGGGCCGAACACTGAAGCTTTCTTT. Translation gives CATSQGPNTEAFF.

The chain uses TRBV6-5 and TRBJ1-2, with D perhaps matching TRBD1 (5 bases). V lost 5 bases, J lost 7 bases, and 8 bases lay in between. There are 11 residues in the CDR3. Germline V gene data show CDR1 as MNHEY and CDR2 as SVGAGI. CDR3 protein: CASSKGFGYTF. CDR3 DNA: TGTGCCAGCAGTAAGGGGTTTGGCTACACCTTC.